This is a list of T cell receptor beta chains from one sample in a study of spatial heterogeneity in lung cancer. Each CDR3 protein gets one entry after TCRdb re-called the 5' RACE reads with MiXCR. This table holds approximately 82,000 distinct CDR3 sequences, roughly 12% found once. The sequenced sample was PBMCs, obtained at surgery. The receptor set was obtained from a male donor with early-stage non-small cell lung cancer. Each CDR3 is given with its conserved first and last residue. The order of the fields is D gene, clone size, J gene, V gene, CDR3 protein, CDR3 DNA. The D gene is left open where the match is weak. Clone size is shown for a subset of rows, as once, few, many or a class of expanded clone.

>-|-|TRBJ1-1|TRBV5-1
CASSQGQIGSGTEAFF
TGCGCCAGCAGCCAAGGACAGATAGGATCGGGGACTGAAGCTTTCTTT
>TRBD1|few|TRBJ2-7|TRBV12-3/TRBV12-4
CASTSTGREQYF
TGTGCCAGCACCTCGACAGGGCGTGAGCAGTACTTC
>-|-|TRBJ2-3|TRBV20-1
CSARDLSGPTDTQYF
TGCAGTGCTAGAGATCTGAGCGGGCCGACAGATACGCAGTATTTT
>-|-|TRBJ1-6|TRBV2
CASSEEAALDSPLHF
TGTGCCAGCAGTGAAGAGGCCGCCTTGGATTCACCCCTCCACTTT
>-|few|TRBJ2-7|TRBV9
CASSPGLSLYF
TGTGCCAGCAGCCCAGGACTGTCTTTGTACTTC
>-|-|TRBJ1-2|TRBV2
CASSEGGVGGYTF
TGTGCCAGCAGTGAAGGGGGAGTCGGTGGCTACACCTTC
>-|-|TRBJ1-2|TRBV29-1
CSDSINYGYTF
TGCAGCGACAGTATTAACTATGGCTACACCTTC
>TRBD1|few|TRBJ2-5|TRBV6-5
CASSTDRGGTQYF
TGTGCCAGCAGTACTGACAGGGGAGGGACCCAGTACTTC
>TRBD1|few|TRBJ2-2|TRBV7-2
CASSLVQGARTGELFF
TGTGCCAGCAGCTTAGTCCAGGGGGCAAGAACCGGGGAGCTGTTTTTT
>-|few|TRBJ1-5|TRBV9
CASLVTVSNQPQHF
TGTGCCAGCCTCGTCACGGTAAGCAATCAGCCCCAGCATTTT
>-|few|TRBJ2-3|TRBV5-1
CASSFTRDTDTQYF
TGCGCCAGCAGCTTCACCAGGGACACAGATACGCAGTATTTT
>TRBD2|few|TRBJ2-6|TRBV19
CASSPRGGNSGANVLTF
TGTGCCAGTAGTCCCCGGGGGGGCAACTCTGGGGCCAACGTCCTGACTTTC
>TRBD2|many|TRBJ2-7|TRBV11-2
CASTPPGGEQYF
TGTGCCAGCACCCCCCCGGGGGGCGAGCAGTACTTC
>TRBD1|-|TRBJ1-2|TRBV9
CASSSQRETGGYGYTF
TGTGCCAGCAGCTCGCAAAGAGAGACAGGGGGCTATGGCTACACCTTC
>-|-|TRBJ2-5|TRBV7-6
CAGTSSEVETQYF
TGTGCCGGCACCTCTAGTGAGGTAGAGACCCAGTACTTC
>TRBD2|-|TRBJ2-1|TRBV15
CATSREAGGPGANEQFF
TGTGCCACCAGCAGAGAAGCGGGGGGGCCCGGAGCAAATGAGCAGTTCTTC
>TRBD2|-|TRBJ2-1|TRBV7-8
CASSLLTSSGEQFF
TGTGCCAGCAGCTTATTGACTAGCTCGGGTGAGCAGTTCTTC
>TRBD1|-|TRBJ1-1|TRBV25-1
CASSDYGQGDTEAFF
TGTGCCAGCAGTGATTATGGGCAGGGGGACACTGAAGCTTTCTTT
>TRBD2|few|TRBJ2-7|TRBV5-6
CASSLPGLGYEQYF
TGTGCCAGCAGTTTGCCGGGACTAGGCTACGAGCAGTACTTC
>-|-|TRBJ1-1|TRBV5-1
CASRDSMGQNTEAFF
TGCGCCAGCAGAGATTCTATGGGGCAGAACACTGAAGCTTTCTTT